This entry lists 27 T cell receptor beta chains sequenced from one sample in a study of cytomegalovirus exposure and HLA in healthy donors. With 60 Vbeta and 13 Jbeta primers, the PCR was carried out. Measured with immunoSEQ multiplex PCR; TCRdb has only the in-frame clones, and not every one. The table records about 130,000 clones, roughly 70% of them present only once. Sequenced sample: PBMCs. The receptors were gathered from a man aged 40-55 years in good health and CMV-seropositive.

The chain uses TRBV6-5 and TRBJ2-7; possible D gene TRBD1, 6 bases. V lost 8 bases to trimming and J lost 2 bases, with 19 bases between them. Looked up from germline, CDR1 is MNHEY and CDR2 is SVGAGI. The CDR3 loop spans 15 amino acids. CDR3 in amino acids: CASGSLSGQTYEQYF. The CDR3 DNA reads TGTGCCAGCGGTTCGTTATCTGGACAGACCTACGAGCAGTACTTC.

The chain couples TRBV27 to TRBJ1-1; D ambiguous. Per the germline V gene, CDR1 is MNHEY and CDR2 is SMNVEV (reference sequence). This CDR3 has 13 residues. V dropped 2 bases and J dropped 0 bases, with 4 bases sitting between them. Here the CDR3 reads CASSLILNTEAFF. Here the CDR3 DNA reads TGTGCCAGCAGTTTAATCTTGAACACTGAAGCTTTCTTT.

CDR3 region: CASSLGQTYNEQFF. The CDR3 nucleotides are TGCGCCAGCAGCTTGGGACAGACCTACAATGAGCAGTTCTTC. The chain is built from TRBV5-1 and TRBJ2-1, with a possible D match to TRBD1 (5 bases). CDR3 length equals 14 residues. Germline V gene data show CDR1 as SGHRS and CDR2 as YFSETQ. The V end lost 0 bases, the J end lost 2 bases, and 6 bases lay between the germline ends.

The table lists this clone with a count of one. This chain uses TRBV6-1 with TRBJ2-1; TRBD1 aligns across 7 bases. Germline CDR1 reads MNHNS; CDR2 reads SASEGT. The length of the CDR3 is 14 residues. V dropped 10 bases and J dropped 4; count of bases not matched to a gene: 10. CDR3 in DNA: TGTGCCACTTTCCCGGGACAGAGATACAATGAGCAGTTCTTC. Protein product: CATFPGQRYNEQFF.

Regarding this clone: Other DNA sequences within the sample encode an identical CDR3. The genes are TRBV28 and TRBJ1-6; possibly TRBD1 for D (5 bases). Trimming took off 2 bases at V and 9 bases at J, with 5 bases between the two ends. The CDR3 length is 12 residues. CDR1 is MDHEN, CDR2 SYDVKM, per germline. The CDR3 spells CASSLRGSPLHF. The CDR3 bases are TGTGCCAGCAGTTTAAGGGGTTCACCCCTCCACTTT.

The genes are TRBV7-9 and TRBJ1-4, with 7 bases that match TRBD1. Trimming took 5 bases from V and 1 from J; bases not matched to a gene: 4. Germline CDR1 SEHNR, CDR2 FQNEAQ (reference sequence). The CDR3 contains 15 residues. CDR3 nucleotides: TGTGCCAGCAGCGCCACAGGGGTAACTAATGAAAAACTGTTTTTT. Its protein is CASSATGVTNEKLFF.

This clone was found a few times. The gene calls are TRBV6-1 and TRBJ2-2; D possibly corresponds to TRBD2 (6 bases). V was trimmed by 6 bases and J by 2 bases, leaving 10 bases between them. The CDR3 runs to 14 residues. The germline V gene encodes CDR1 MNHNS and CDR2 SASEGT. The chain's CDR3 is CASRYGRNTGELFF. The CDR3 region has the DNA TGTGCCAGCAGGTACGGGAGAAACACCGGGGAGCTGTTTTTT.

The chain couples TRBV5-1 to TRBJ2-5; 7 bases map to TRBD2. Germline CDR1 is SGHRS and CDR2 is YFSETQ. J was trimmed by 4 bases and V by 0 bases; bases with no gene match: 9. This CDR3 has 16 residues. The CDR3 is CASSLAGREIGETQYF. CDR3 nucleotides: TGCGCCAGCAGCTTGGCCGGGCGGGAGATCGGAGAGACCCAGTACTTC.

This clone has just a few counts. The genes are TRBV19 and TRBJ2-1; 10 bases agree with TRBD2. Unmatched junction bases numbered 4, after V lost 4 bases and J lost 4 bases. This CDR3 contains 15 residues. Germline V gene data show CDR1 as LNHDA and CDR2 as SQIVND (reference sequence). The CDR3 reads CASSTGLAAYNEQFF. In DNA form, the CDR3 reads TGTGCCAGTAGTACCGGACTAGCGGCGTACAATGAGCAGTTCTTC. Based on the CDR3 plus reference TRBV19 and TRBJ2-1, the full variable domain is DGGITQSPKYLFRKEGQNVTLSCEQNLNHDAMYWYRQDPGQGLRLIYYSQIVNDFQKGDIAEGYSVSREKKESFPLTVTSAQKNPTAFYLCASSTGLAAYNEQFFGPGTRLTVL.

This chain connects TRBV11-2 to TRBJ2-2, with D hard to call. The CDR3 has 12 residues. Trimming stripped 8 bases from V and 5 bases from J, with 9 bases between. Germline V CDR1 and CDR2: SGHAT, FQNNGV. In nucleotides, the CDR3 is TGTGCCAGCCGACTGATTACCGGGGAGCTGTTTTTT. Translating gives CASRLITGELFF.

The chain couples TRBV19 to TRBJ1-3; tentatively, D is TRBD1 (6 bases). Germline CDR1 and CDR2: LNHDA and SQIVND (reference sequence). V lost 5 bases to trimming and J lost 3 bases, with 8 bases between them. This CDR3 is built from 13 residues. This CDR3 is CASSWGLGNTIYF. The CDR3 nucleotides are TGTGCCAGTAGTTGGGGGCTTGGAAACACCATATATTTT.

CDR3 protein: CAISESGGQGYDGYTF. CDR3 nucleotides: TGTGCCATCAGTGAGTCAGGGGGACAGGGGTACGATGGCTACACCTTC. V gene TRBV10-3 combines with J gene TRBJ1-2, with 10 positions matching TRBD1. Germline V gives CDR1 ENHRY, CDR2 SYGVKD. V was clipped by 0 bases and J by 6 bases; unmatched bases: 7. The CDR3 is 16 residues long.

This clone was seen just once. V gene TRBV28 combines with J gene TRBJ2-5; 8 bases map to TRBD2. Germline lookup yields CDR1 MDHEN and CDR2 SYDVKM. V lost 1 base to trimming and J lost 5 bases; unmatched junction nucleotides: 3. The CDR3 is 14 amino acids. The CDR3 DNA sequence: TGTGCCAGCAGTTTATCCGGGGGGGAGGAGACCCAGTACTTC. Encoded protein: CASSLSGGEETQYF.

J is TRBJ2-7 and V is TRBV28; 8 bases are a match to TRBD1. The CDR3 runs 14 residues. After removal of 4 bases from V and 2 bases from J, the junction contained 4 bases not matched to a gene. Germline V CDR1 and CDR2: MDHEN, SYDVKM. The CDR3 nucleotides are TGTGCCAGCAGTTGGGACAGGCCGACCTACGAGCAGTACTTC. Encoded protein: CASSWDRPTYEQYF.

The chain combines TRBV6-1 with TRBJ1-4; 7 bases align to TRBD1. Germline V gives CDR1 MNHNS, CDR2 SASEGT. With V trimmed by 4 bases and J by 5 bases, 4 bases remained unmatched. The CDR3 length is 14 residues. The CDR3 region has the DNA TGTGCCAGCAGTGTGGGCAGGGGGAATGAAAAACTGTTTTTT. This sequence encodes CASSVGRGNEKLFF.

This chain links TRBV5-1 with TRBJ2-7, with D perhaps TRBD2 (6 bases). The germline CDR1 and CDR2 sequences are SGHRS and YFSETQ. V was cut by 4 bases and J by 5 bases, with 13 bases left in between. The CDR3 is 13 amino acids. The CDR3 loop is CASSLAGSHEQYF. CDR3 coding DNA: TGCGCCAGCAGCCTCGCGGGGTCCCACGAGCAGTACTTC. Variable domain in full (rest from reference TRBV5-1 and TRBJ2-7): KAGVTQTPRYLIKTRGQQVTLSCSPISGHRSVSWYQQTPGQGLQFLFEYFSETQRNKGNFPGRFSGRQFSNSRSEMNVSTLELGDSALYLCASSLAGSHEQYFGPGTRLTVT.

The CDR3 DNA reads TGTGCCAGCAGTTTATTGAGGGAGTCACCCCTCCACTTT. This codes for CASSLLRESPLHF. V usage is TRBV28 and J usage is TRBJ1-6; no firm D call. The CDR3 length is 13 residues. Trimming pared 1 base from V and 10 bases from J, leaving 8 bases between. The germline CDR1 and CDR2 sequences are MDHEN and SYDVKM.

The rearrangement joins TRBV14 to TRBJ1-1, with 8 bases aligning to TRBD1. The CDR3 is 16 residues long. V gave up 4 bases and J gave up 5 bases; unmatched junction bases: 12. Germline CDR1 and CDR2: SGHDN and FVKESK. CDR3 amino acids: CASSLRQGQGDTEAFF. Written as DNA, the CDR3 is TGTGCCAGCAGCCTTCGACAGGGGCAAGGGGATACTGAAGCTTTCTTT.

V is TRBV6-5 and J is TRBJ2-2, with a possible D match to TRBD1 (6 bases). From germline, CDR1 is MNHEY and CDR2 SVGAGI. This CDR3 is 15 amino acids long. V lost 4 bases, J lost 5 bases, and 14 bases lay in between. The CDR3 sequence: CASSLQGRRTGELFF. The CDR3 nucleotides are TGTGCCAGCAGTTTACAGGGAAGAAGGACCGGGGAGCTGTTTTTT.

The gene calls are TRBV6-6 and TRBJ1-3; 7 nucleotides match TRBD1. CDR1 MNHNY and CDR2 SVGAGI come from the germline V gene (reference sequence). This CDR3 contains 14 residues. Trimming removed 6 bases from V and 4 bases from J; junction bases left unmatched: 6. The CDR3 sequence is CASSSGTAGNTIYF. Here the CDR3 DNA reads TGTGCCAGCAGCTCGGGGACAGCAGGAAACACCATATATTTT.

The chain links TRBV6-1 to TRBJ1-2, with D perhaps matching TRBD1 (5 bases). V was cut by 6 bases and J by 4 bases, with 15 bases left in between. This CDR3 spans 14 amino acids. Germline V gives CDR1 MNHNS, CDR2 SASEGT. The CDR3 nucleotides are TGTGCCAGCAGCACTACAGGTTCTCTCTATGGCTACACCTTC. It yields the protein CASSTTGSLYGYTF.

CDR3 nucleotide sequence: TGTGCCAGCAGTTTAATCGGGGTTAAAAGCTACACCTTC. Its translation: CASSLIGVKSYTF. V gene TRBV28 combines with J gene TRBJ1-2; D is undetermined. The CDR3 consists of 13 residues. V was shortened by 2 bases and J by 9 bases, with 13 bases between the two germline ends. Germline CDR1 reads MDHEN; CDR2 reads SYDVKM.

V and J are TRBV7-9 and TRBJ1-1, with 8 positions matching TRBD1. CDR1 and CDR2 (germline): SEHNR, FQNEAQ (reference sequence). V dropped 6 bases and J dropped 8; count of bases not matched to a gene: 11. The CDR3 has 14 amino acids. This chain's CDR3 is CASSRRTGNPEAFF. The DNA for the CDR3 is TGTGCCAGCAGTCGGCGGACAGGGAATCCCGAAGCTTTCTTT. The whole variable domain, remainder taken from reference TRBV7-9 and TRBJ1-1, is DTGVSQNPRHKITKRGQNVTFRCDPISEHNRLYWYRQTLGQGPEFLTYFQNEAQLEKSRLLSDRFSAERPKGSFSTLEIQRTEQGDSAMYLCASSRRTGNPEAFFGQGTRLTVV.

This chain links TRBV15 with TRBJ2-7; TRBD2 agrees at 9 bases. V dropped 5 bases and J dropped 7; count of bases not matched to a gene: 9. Germline V gene data show CDR1 as LNHNV and CDR2 as YYDKDF (reference sequence). This CDR3 has 14 residues. The CDR3 sequence is CATSHRGTSREQYF. CDR3 bases: TGTGCCACCAGCCACCGCGGGACTAGCAGAGAGCAGTACTTC. The whole variable domain, filled in from reference TRBV15 and TRBJ2-7, reads DAMVIQNPRYQVTQFGKPVTLSCSQTLNHNVMYWYQQKSSQAPKLLFHYYDKDFNNEADTPDNFQSRRPNTSFCFLDIRSPGLGDTAMYLCATSHRGTSREQYFGPGTRLTVT.

The chain carries TRBV19 and TRBJ2-7, with D perhaps TRBD2 (6 bases). The V gene lost 10 bases and the J gene lost 7 bases, with 23 bases spanning the gap. CDR1 is LNHDA and CDR2 is SQIVND in the germline V gene (reference sequence). CDR3 length equals 14 residues. Here the CDR3 reads CATYQGGGAGEQYF. In DNA form, the CDR3 reads TGTGCCACATATCAGGGCGGCGGGGCGGGGGAGCAGTACTTC.

The genes are TRBV25-1 and TRBJ2-7; 7 bases agree with TRBD1. Germline CDR1 is MGHDK and CDR2 is SYGVNS. This CDR3 is 14 amino acids long. The junction had 12 bases not matched to a gene; V was cut back by 10 bases and J by 3 bases. DNA of the CDR3: TGTGCCAACTGGTCGGGACAGCAAAACTACGAGCAGTACTTC. It yields the protein CANWSGQQNYEQYF.

This chain connects TRBV9 to TRBJ1-3, with a weak D call TRBD1 (6 bases). The CDR3 length is 14 residues. The V and J ends lost 0 bases and 8 bases respectively, with 12 bases between them. Germline CDR1 and CDR2: SGDLS and YYNGEE. CDR3 nucleotide sequence: TGTGCCAGCAGCGTAGAGGGGGGGGTAGACACCATATATTTT. Protein sequence: CASSVEGGVDTIYF.